The rows below give T cell receptor beta chains drawn from one sample of a study of blood T cell repertoires in COVID-19. Only in-frame clones appear in the TCRdb table, and some are missing; sequencing was by immunoSEQ multiplex PCR. The sample records tens of thousands of clones, about 91% being singletons. Sequenced sample: peripheral blood. The receptors originated from a man aged 40-49 years with COVID-19, enrolled during active disease. CDR3s include the opening cysteine and the closing phenylalanine or tryptophan. Fields, in order: V gene, J gene, CDR3 protein.

v_gene: TRBV5-4
j_gene: TRBJ1-4
CDR3aa: CASTHRGGANEKLFF

v_gene: TRBV7-9
j_gene: TRBJ1-4
CDR3aa: CASSLDGPGQSFF

v_gene: TRBV2
j_gene: TRBJ2-7
CDR3aa: CASTVAGGPYEQYF

v_gene: TRBV7-3
j_gene: TRBJ2-7
CDR3aa: CASSRGLVVSYEQYF

v_gene: TRBV30
j_gene: TRBJ2-7
CDR3aa: CAWSGRDEQYF

v_gene: TRBV9
j_gene: TRBJ1-3
CDR3aa: CASSVDGSGNTIYF

v_gene: TRBV5-1
j_gene: TRBJ2-7
CDR3aa: CASSLSERDGYEQYF

v_gene: TRBV28
j_gene: TRBJ1-6
CDR3aa: CASSRADATGGNNSPLHF

v_gene: TRBV4-2
j_gene: TRBJ1-1
CDR3aa: CASSQDWRGSGEAFF

v_gene: TRBV7-3
j_gene: TRBJ2-2
CDR3aa: CASSPVSGRDPGELFF

v_gene: TRBV2
j_gene: TRBJ2-5
CDR3aa: CASSSDRGDQETQYF

v_gene: TRBV19
j_gene: TRBJ1-4
CDR3aa: CASSLGRGWTTNEKLFF

v_gene: TRBV5-1
j_gene: TRBJ2-1
CDR3aa: CASSSGRGGPNEQFF

v_gene: TRBV5-4
j_gene: TRBJ2-7
CDR3aa: CASSVWAHPYEQYF

v_gene: TRBV5-1
j_gene: TRBJ2-2
CDR3aa: CASSFLGGITGELFF

v_gene: TRBV19
j_gene: TRBJ2-5
CDR3aa: CASSPPGGFQETQYF

v_gene: TRBV15
j_gene: TRBJ1-4
CDR3aa: CATSGGQGPRNEKLFF

v_gene: TRBV18
j_gene: TRBJ2-1
CDR3aa: CASSPRAGGISYNEQFF

v_gene: TRBV7-3
j_gene: TRBJ2-5
CDR3aa: CASSLNGNQETQYF

v_gene: TRBV5-1
j_gene: TRBJ2-1
CDR3aa: CASSRGLAGGNEQFF

v_gene: TRBV9
j_gene: TRBJ2-3
CDR3aa: CASSVDPAGLMMDTQYF

v_gene: TRBV12-5
j_gene: TRBJ1-5
CDR3aa: CASGSDRFSNQPQHF

v_gene: TRBV7-6
j_gene: TRBJ2-5
CDR3aa: CASSFWALQETQYF

v_gene: TRBV25-1
j_gene: TRBJ1-2
CDR3aa: CASSDSTGDGYTF

v_gene: TRBV11-3
j_gene: TRBJ1-1
CDR3aa: CASRIAGGADTEAFF

v_gene: TRBV5-4
j_gene: TRBJ2-7
CDR3aa: CASSPSGGRGGYEQYF

v_gene: TRBV11-3
j_gene: TRBJ1-1
CDR3aa: CASSSFPPVRGYDGDTEAFF

v_gene: TRBV28
j_gene: TRBJ1-2
CDR3aa: CASSVDRGHVYGYTF

v_gene: TRBV30
j_gene: TRBJ2-3
CDR3aa: CAWTTAGTDTQYF

v_gene: TRBV5-1
j_gene: TRBJ2-5
CDR3aa: CASRSRLAGVQETQYF

v_gene: TRBV29-1
j_gene: TRBJ2-3
CDR3aa: CSVEEGALDTQYF

v_gene: TRBV29-1
j_gene: TRBJ1-6
CDR3aa: CSVAAGAGNSPLHF

v_gene: TRBV28
j_gene: TRBJ1-4
CDR3aa: CASSLDDRGNEKLFF

v_gene: TRBV30
j_gene: TRBJ1-1
CDR3aa: CAWMTGSNTEAFF

v_gene: TRBV19
j_gene: TRBJ2-7
CDR3aa: CASSPLNSYEQYF

v_gene: TRBV29-1
j_gene: TRBJ1-1
CDR3aa: CSGGSADTEAFF

v_gene: TRBV21-1
j_gene: TRBJ2-1
CDR3aa: CARKEPPTSGSGSYNEQFF

v_gene: TRBV19
j_gene: TRBJ2-3
CDR3aa: CASSNRGRGTDTQYF

v_gene: TRBV2
j_gene: TRBJ2-3
CDR3aa: CASTWMRGGSDTQYF

v_gene: TRBV7-9
j_gene: TRBJ2-2
CDR3aa: CASSYLERELGTGELFF

v_gene: TRBV5-1
j_gene: TRBJ2-1
CDR3aa: CASSLPTSGAGGEQFF

v_gene: TRBV9
j_gene: TRBJ1-1
CDR3aa: CASSVEGEGTEAFF

v_gene: TRBV6-5
j_gene: TRBJ2-2
CDR3aa: CASSYKRRLYTGELFF

v_gene: TRBV9
j_gene: TRBJ2-3
CDR3aa: CASSPLAGGSDTQYF

v_gene: TRBV10-3
j_gene: TRBJ1-1
CDR3aa: CAIHGMNTEAFF

v_gene: TRBV9
j_gene: TRBJ1-2
CDR3aa: CASSGDRGFNYGYTF

v_gene: TRBV2
j_gene: TRBJ1-3
CDR3aa: CASSESWASSGNTIYF

v_gene: TRBV30
j_gene: TRBJ1-1
CDR3aa: CAGDRIVTEAFF